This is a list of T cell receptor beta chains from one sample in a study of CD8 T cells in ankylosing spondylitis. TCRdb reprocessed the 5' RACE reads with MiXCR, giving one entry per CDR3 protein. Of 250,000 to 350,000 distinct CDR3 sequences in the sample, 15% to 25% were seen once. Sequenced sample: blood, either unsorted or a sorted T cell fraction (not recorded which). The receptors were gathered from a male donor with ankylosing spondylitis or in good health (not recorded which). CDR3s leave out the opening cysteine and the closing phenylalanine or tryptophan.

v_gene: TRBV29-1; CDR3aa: SVERGATGELF
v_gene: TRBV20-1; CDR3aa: SARDPGRSTAQH
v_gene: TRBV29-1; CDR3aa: SVELAGAETQY
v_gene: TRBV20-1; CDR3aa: SASGTHVGELF
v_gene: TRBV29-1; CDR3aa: SVEARGPTEAF
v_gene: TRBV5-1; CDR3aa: ASSLFGANTGELF
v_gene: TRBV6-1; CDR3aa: ASSERDSSIH
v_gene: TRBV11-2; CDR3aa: ASSRTSGGSTDTQY
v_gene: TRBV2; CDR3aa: ASSGGNQPQH
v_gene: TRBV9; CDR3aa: ASSPAGSPNEKLF
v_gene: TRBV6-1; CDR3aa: ASRGTSSYNSPLH